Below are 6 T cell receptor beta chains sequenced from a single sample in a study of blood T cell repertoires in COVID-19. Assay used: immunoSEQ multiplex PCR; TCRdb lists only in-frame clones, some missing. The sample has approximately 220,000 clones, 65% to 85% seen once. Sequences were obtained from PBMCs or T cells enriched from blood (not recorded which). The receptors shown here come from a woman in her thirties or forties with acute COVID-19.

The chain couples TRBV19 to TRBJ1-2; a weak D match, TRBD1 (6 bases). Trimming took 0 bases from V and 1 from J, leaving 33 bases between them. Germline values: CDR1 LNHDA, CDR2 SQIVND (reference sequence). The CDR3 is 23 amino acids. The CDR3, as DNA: TGTGCCAGTAGTATAGAACCCTCGGCGGAAAAGTCGGGGCCTGACAGGCTTAACTATGGCTACACCTTC. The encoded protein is CASSIEPSAEKSGPDRLNYGYTF.

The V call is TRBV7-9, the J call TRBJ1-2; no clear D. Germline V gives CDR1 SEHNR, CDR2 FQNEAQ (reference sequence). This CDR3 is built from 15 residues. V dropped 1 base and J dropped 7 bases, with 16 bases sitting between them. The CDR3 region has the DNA TGTGCCAGCAGCTTAGGTGCGAGGGAGGGAAGTGGCTACACCTTC. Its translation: CASSLGAREGSGYTF. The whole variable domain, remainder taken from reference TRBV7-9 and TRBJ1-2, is DTGVSQNPRHKITKRGQNVTFRCDPISEHNRLYWYRQTLGQGPEFLTYFQNEAQLEKSRLLSDRFSAERPKGSFSTLEIQRTEQGDSAMYLCASSLGAREGSGYTFGSGTRLTVV.

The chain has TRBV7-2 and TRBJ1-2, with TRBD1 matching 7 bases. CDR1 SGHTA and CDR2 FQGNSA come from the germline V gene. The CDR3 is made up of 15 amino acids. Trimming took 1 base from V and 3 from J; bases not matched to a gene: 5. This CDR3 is CASSLDNRGHYGYTF. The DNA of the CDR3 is TGTGCCAGCAGCTTAGATAACAGGGGTCACTATGGCTACACCTTC.

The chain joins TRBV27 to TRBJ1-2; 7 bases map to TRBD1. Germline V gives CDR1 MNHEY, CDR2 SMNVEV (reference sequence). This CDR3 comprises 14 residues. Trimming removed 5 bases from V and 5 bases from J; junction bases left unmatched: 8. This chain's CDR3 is CASSIRQGGYGYTF. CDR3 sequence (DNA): TGTGCCAGCAGTATACGACAGGGTGGTTATGGCTACACCTTC.

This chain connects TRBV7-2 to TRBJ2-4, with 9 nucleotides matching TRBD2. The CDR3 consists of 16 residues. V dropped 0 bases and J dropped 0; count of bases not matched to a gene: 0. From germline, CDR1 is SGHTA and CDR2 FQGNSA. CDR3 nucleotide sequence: TGTGCCAGCAGCTTAGCTAGCGGGGGAGCCAAAAACATTCAGTACTTC. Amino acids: CASSLASGGAKNIQYF.

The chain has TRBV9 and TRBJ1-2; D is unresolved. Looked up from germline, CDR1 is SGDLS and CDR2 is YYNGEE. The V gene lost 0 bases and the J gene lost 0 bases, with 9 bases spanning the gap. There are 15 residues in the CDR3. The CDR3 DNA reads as TGTGCCAGCAGCGTAGAGGGAGCGACTAACTATGGCTACACCTTC. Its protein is CASSVEGATNYGYTF.